The entry below gives a single T cell receptor (beta chain) sequence along with its context. What it binds is unknown. The data originate from a study of human versus mouse CDR3 diversity and MHC coevolution. Study-wide results and caveats: Human CDR3s averaged more deletions and insertions than mouse CDR3s. Most of the three human donors had the lowest clonal inequality.

TCRdb's table, derived via immunoSEQ multiplex PCR, lists solely in-frame clones and lacks some. This sample has about 81,000 clones; 93% occur once, and the top ten carry 1.2% to 1.5%. This sequence was found in a person aged 30-69 years in good health. The specimen sequenced was naive CD4+ T cells from blood. Subset meaning: CD45RO-negative CD62L-positive naive CD4 T cells.

The CDR3 DNA reads TGTGCCAGCAGCTACCGGGTAGCGGGGGCGGGCACAGATACGCAGTATTTT. Encoded protein: CASSYRVAGAGTDTQYF. The chain carries TRBV5-4 and TRBJ2-3; 9 bases match TRBD2. Unmatched junction bases numbered 9, after V lost 3 bases and J lost 1 base. Germline V gene data show CDR1 as SGHNT and CDR2 as YYREEE (reference sequence). The CDR3 loop spans 17 amino acids.